The clone carrying this TCR beta chain was seen a few times. Its antigen is as yet unknown. This record comes from a study of beta chain features in type 1 diabetes. Germline CDR1 reads SQVTM; CDR2 reads ANQGSEA. V lost 4 bases and J lost 4, with 15 bases in between. There are 14 residues in the CDR3. Reverse transcribing all isolated RNA meant expressed TCRB transcripts were sequenced. Method: immunoSEQ multiplex PCR; TCRdb's copy keeps in-frame clones and lacks some. This sample yields under 850,000 clones, of which around 15% are seen a single time; 0.022% belongs to the top ten. Study-wide results and caveats: There was a moderate but significant shortening of TCRB CDR3s in all four CD4+ subsets of Type 1 diabetes patients.

The sequencing input was naive CD4+ T cells from blood. This clonotype was obtained from a man younger than 30 with type 1 diabetes. The V gene is TRBV29-1, the J gene TRBJ2-3, with D possibly TRBD2 on 7 matching bases. The CDR3 reads CSVGFGGGPDTQYF. The CDR3 nucleotides read TGCAGCGTTGGATTTGGGGGGGGCCCAGATACGCAGTATTTT.